The 30 T cell receptor beta chains below all came from one sample that was sequenced in a study of blood T cells in healthy people across ages. A second PCR of 7 to 11 cycles used a sample-barcoded 5' primer and a J-beta primer mix. One entry per CDR3 protein results from TCRdb running MiXCR on the 5' RACE reads. Here the sample spans about 2 million distinct CDR3 sequences, around half being singletons. The source material was blood. All receptors come from a woman in her 40s in good health.

The rearrangement joins TRBV20-1 to TRBJ2-7; D is undetermined. Germline CDR1 DFQATT, CDR2 SNEGSKA (reference sequence). The V end was cut by 3 bases, the J end by 3 bases, with 6 bases between. There are 11 residues in the CDR3. The CDR3 DNA reads TGCAGTGCTAGGCTCCTCTACGAGCAGTACTTC. Translating it yields CSARLLYEQYF.

V and J are TRBV6-2 or TRBV6-3 and TRBJ2-3, with 10 positions matching TRBD2. The germline CDR1 and CDR2 sequences are MNHEY and SVGEGT. Losses at the gene ends were 7 bases for V and 1 base for J; bases not matched to a gene: 5. The CDR3 covers 15 residues. This CDR3 reads CASTSGGVGTDTQYF. In DNA form, the CDR3 reads TGTGCCAGCACCAGCGGGGGGGTAGGCACAGATACGCAGTATTTT.

The genes are TRBV11-2 and TRBJ2-5, with 10 bases fitting TRBD2. V shed 0 bases and J 13 bases; nucleotides not matched to a gene: 8. The CDR3 has 14 amino acids. CDR1 is SGHAT, CDR2 FQNNGV, per germline. Written as DNA, the CDR3 is TGTGCCAGCAGCTTAGATCGGACTAGCGGCAGGCCGTACTTC. It translates to CASSLDRTSGRPYF. Complete variable domain (other parts from reference TRBV11-2 and TRBJ2-5): EAGVAQSPRYKIIEKRQSVAFWCNPISGHATLYWYQQILGQGPKLLIQFQNNGVVDDSQLPKDRFSAERLKGVDSTLKIQPAKLEDSAVYLCASSLDRTSGRPYFGPGTRLLVL.

The chain couples TRBV10-3 to TRBJ2-1; tentatively, D is TRBD1 (5 bases). The J call could be wrong; TRBJ2-7 is a better fit for the DNA end. The germline V gene encodes CDR1 ENHRY and CDR2 SYGVKD. The CDR3 length is 14 residues. CDR3 DNA: TGTGCCATCAGTGGGCGGACACTCTACAATGAGCAGTACTTC. Amino acid sequence: CAISGRTLYNEQYF.

This clonotype was seen more than once but under ten times. The V gene is TRBV3-1, the J gene TRBJ1-6; D perhaps matches TRBD1 (6 bases). The CDR3 consists of 17 residues. CDR1 is LGHDT, CDR2 YNNKEL, per germline (reference sequence). The V gene lost 4 bases and the J gene lost 0 bases, with 13 bases spanning the gap. The CDR3 DNA is TGTGCCAGCAGCCTAAGGGGGAGCAGCTCCTATAATTCACCCCTCCACTTT. This codes for CASSLRGSSSYNSPLHF.

This chain joins TRBV21-1 and TRBJ1-2; the table assigns TRBD1, which was not confirmed against the DNA. TRBV21-1 is a recognized pseudogene. The length of the CDR3 is 13 residues. CDR3 residues: CASSKVHRGSYTF. CDR3 sequence (DNA): TGTGCCAGCAGCAAAGTGCACAGGGGTTCGTACACCTTC.

The V and J genes are TRBV5-1 and TRBJ2-1; D unresolved. The CDR3 spans 14 residues. Deletions cut 0 bases from V and 6 bases from J, with 10 bases between. In germline, CDR1 is SGHRS, CDR2 YFSETQ. The CDR3 DNA reads as TGCGCCAGCAGCTTGGAGGACCGGACCAATGAGCAGTTCTTC. As protein: CASSLEDRTNEQFF.

This clonotype appeared a few times. The CDR3 nucleotides read TGCAGCGCCGACCGCAGCTCCTACAATGAGCAGTTCTTC. Encoded protein: CSADRSSYNEQFF. V and J are TRBV29-1 and TRBJ2-1; D not resolved. Trimming shortened V by 7 bases and J by 0 bases, and 10 bases separated the two germline ends. This CDR3 region has 13 residues. Germline V gives CDR1 SQVTM, CDR2 ANQGSEA.

The chain couples TRBV12-3 or TRBV12-4 to TRBJ1-4; 9 bases match TRBD1. V shed 2 bases and J 11 bases; nucleotides not matched to a gene: 21. CDR3 length: 19 residues. The CDR3 sequence: CASSLWFRGQGISHWKLFF. CDR3 bases: TGTGCCAGCAGTTTATGGTTTCGCGGACAGGGGATTTCTCATTGGAAACTGTTTTTT.

This chain links TRBV30 with TRBJ1-1; D not resolved. Germline CDR1 reads GTSNPN; CDR2 reads SVGIG (reference sequence). The germline V and J ends were trimmed by 0 bases and 6 bases, with 8 bases remaining between them. The CDR3 is 12 amino acids. The CDR3 DNA reads TGTGCCTGGAGTGTAATGGCCCCTGAAGCTTTCTTT. It is translated as CAWSVMAPEAFF.

The V gene is TRBV7-2, the J gene TRBJ2-3; D is undetermined. Trimming pared 5 bases from V and 1 base from J, leaving 13 bases between. Germline V CDR1 and CDR2: SGHTA, FQGNSA. This CDR3 spans 15 amino acids. The DNA of the CDR3 is TGTGCCAGCAGCCCGGCGACTGTTCGCACAGATACGCAGTATTTT. This codes for CASSPATVRTDTQYF.

The chain links TRBV7-2 to TRBJ1-2; 10 nucleotides align to TRBD1. Germline V gives CDR1 SGHTA, CDR2 FQGNSA. The CDR3 loop spans 16 amino acids. The ends lost 5 bases at V and 1 base at J; junction bases unmatched: 7. The CDR3 sequence is CASSPFGTGDNYGYTF. The DNA of the CDR3 is TGTGCCAGCAGCCCGTTCGGGACAGGGGATAACTATGGCTACACCTTC.

This clonotype has just one count. At one end the junction does not follow the germline gene, possibly because of a read error. V usage is TRBV9 and J usage is TRBJ2-3, with D possibly called TRBD1 or TRBD2 (5 bases each). This CDR3 is 14 amino acids long. CDR1 SGDLS and CDR2 YYNGEE come from the germline V gene. This CDR3 is CASSLGTAVDTQYF. CDR3 coding DNA: TGCGCCAGCAGCCTTGGGACCGCCGTGGATACGCAGTATTTT.

Only a few counts were recorded for this clonotype. This chain uses TRBV27 with TRBJ2-1, with no clear D. Germline V gene sequence: CDR1 MNHEY, CDR2 SMNVEV (reference sequence). Trimming removed 2 bases at V and 0 bases at J, with 11 bases between. This CDR3 region has 16 residues. The CDR3 region has the DNA TGTGCCAGCAGTTTAATGGGCGCGAGCTCCTACAATGAGCAGTTCTTC. Encoded protein: CASSLMGASSYNEQFF.

This clonotype has a single count. V and J are TRBV20-1 and TRBJ2-1, with D perhaps being TRBD1 or TRBD2 (5 bases each). The germline gives CDR1 DFQATT, CDR2 SNEGSKA (reference sequence). The CDR3 length is 13 residues. Trimming cost V 6 bases and J 2 bases, with 11 bases left between them. CDR3 loop: CSAPGRAYNEQFF. CDR3 nucleotides: TGCAGTGCCCCGGGACGGGCCTACAATGAGCAGTTCTTC.

The genes are TRBV7-9 and TRBJ2-1; 8 bases agree with TRBD1. Germline V gives CDR1 SEHNR, CDR2 FQNEAQ (reference sequence). The junction had 4 bases not matched to a gene; V was cut back by 3 bases and J by 6 bases. CDR3 length: 14 residues. CDR3 sequence (DNA): TGTGCCAGCAGCTTGCATACAGGGGGCAATGAGCAGTTCTTC. Amino acid sequence: CASSLHTGGNEQFF. Complete variable domain (other parts from reference TRBV7-9 and TRBJ2-1): DTGVSQNPRHKITKRGQNVTFRCDPISEHNRLYWYRQTLGQGPEFLTYFQNEAQLEKSRLLSDRFSAERPKGSFSTLEIQRTEQGDSAMYLCASSLHTGGNEQFFGPGTRLTVL.

The rearrangement uses TRBV29-1 and TRBJ2-4; perhaps TRBD1 as D (5 bases). Germline lookup yields CDR1 SQVTM and CDR2 ANQGSEA. V lost 3 bases and J lost 3, with 12 bases in between. The CDR3 has 14 amino acids. The CDR3 reads CSVELQVGKNIQYF. CDR3 sequence (DNA): TGCAGCGTTGAGTTACAGGTGGGCAAAAACATTCAGTACTTC.

In its sample, this clonotype was seen a few times. The chain has TRBV20-1 and TRBJ2-4; D is perhaps TRBD1 (6 bases). Germline V gene sequence: CDR1 DFQATT, CDR2 SNEGSKA (reference sequence). The CDR3 covers 14 residues. The CDR3 DNA reads as TGCAGCTTGACAGGTCAGCTAGCCAAAAACATTCAGTACTTC. It encodes CSLTGQLAKNIQYF.

The table lists this clonotype with many counts. V usage is TRBV4-1 and J usage is TRBJ2-7, with a weak D call TRBD2 (6 bases). Trimming left V 4 bases short and J 4 bases short, with 23 bases between. This CDR3 region has 17 residues. Germline CDR1 is MGHRA and CDR2 is YSYEKL. In DNA, the CDR3 is TGCGCCAGCAGCCGCCCCCGGGACTCGGAGGGCTCGTACGAGCAGTACTTC. This codes for CASSRPRDSEGSYEQYF.

The genes are TRBV20-1 and TRBJ2-1, with D possibly called TRBD1 or TRBD2 (6 bases each). The germline V and J ends were trimmed by 0 bases and 5 bases, with 14 bases remaining between them. CDR3 length: 15 residues. CDR1 is DFQATT and CDR2 is SNEGSKA in the germline V gene (reference sequence). The CDR3 region has the DNA TGCAGTGCTAGAGATAGGAGGGGGGCCAACAATGAGCAGTTCTTC. Its protein product is CSARDRRGANNEQFF.

The CDR3 bases are TGTGCCAGCAGGATGGGACAGGGGTTTGATACTGAGCAGTTCTTC. Translated: CASRMGQGFDTEQFF. V is TRBV27 and J is TRBJ2-1, with 10 bases aligning to TRBD1. The CDR3 totals 15 residues. In germline, CDR1 is MNHEY, CDR2 SMNVEV (reference sequence). V dropped 6 bases and J dropped 9; count of bases not matched to a gene: 11.

This clonotype was observed a handful of times. This chain joins TRBV20-1 and TRBJ2-5, with D possibly matching TRBD1 (6 bases). The CDR3 is made up of 13 amino acids. The V and J ends lost 7 bases and 3 bases respectively, with 15 bases between them. Germline loops: CDR1 DFQATT, CDR2 SNEGSKA (reference sequence). CDR3 DNA sequence: TGCAGTGGAAGAAGGGGGTCTGAAGAGACCCAGTACTTC. It is translated as CSGRRGSEETQYF.

V and J are TRBV7-2 and TRBJ2-7, with 8 bases identical to TRBD1. Germline CDR1 reads SGHTA; CDR2 reads FQGNSA. V trimming: 6 bases; J trimming: 2 bases; junction bases outside the gene matches: 3. CDR3 length: 13 amino acids. The CDR3 nucleotides read TGTGCCAGCAGTACACAGGGGGCCTACGAGCAGTACTTC. Protein product: CASSTQGAYEQYF. The whole variable domain, remainder taken from reference TRBV7-2 and TRBJ2-7, is GAGVSQSPSNKVTEKGKDVELRCDPISGHTALYWYRQSLGQGLEFLIYFQGNSAPDKSGLPSDRFSAERTGGSVSTLTIQRTQQEDSAVYLCASSTQGAYEQYFGPGTRLTVT.

Only one count was recorded for this clonotype. The genes are TRBV7-9 and TRBJ1-4, with D hard to call. The CDR3 has 15 amino acids. V was shortened by 5 bases and J by 0 bases, with 10 bases between the two germline ends. Germline V gives CDR1 SEHNR, CDR2 FQNEAQ (reference sequence). The CDR3 sequence is CASSDTLATNEKLFF. The CDR3 coding sequence is TGTGCCAGCAGCGATACATTAGCAACTAATGAAAAACTGTTTTTT.

This clonotype showed up just a few times. The chain joins TRBV4-3 to TRBJ2-1; perhaps TRBD1 as D (6 bases). The V gene's germline CDR1 is LGHNA and CDR2 YSLEER. V was shortened by 0 bases and J by 4 bases, with 10 bases between the two germline ends. CDR3 length: 15 residues. The CDR3 nucleotides read TGCGCCAGCAGCCAAGAAGGTGGACAGTACAATGAGCAGTTCTTC. It specifies CASSQEGGQYNEQFF.

The J gene is TRBJ1-2, the V gene TRBV5-1, with 8 bases aligning to TRBD1. This CDR3 is 15 amino acids long. The germline V gene encodes CDR1 SGHRS and CDR2 YFSETQ. Trimming cost V 3 bases and J 4 bases; bases outside gene matches: 8. The CDR3 protein is CASSSAVGTGYGYTF. The CDR3 nucleotides read TGCGCCAGCAGCTCGGCCGTAGGGACAGGCTATGGCTACACCTTC.

This clonotype came up a few times. The genes are TRBV12-3 or TRBV12-4 and TRBJ1-2; perhaps TRBD1 as D (5 bases). The CDR3 is made up of 14 amino acids. Trimming removed 6 bases from V and 2 bases from J, with 13 bases in between. The CDR3 is CASSPSAGNYGYTF. CDR3 bases: TGTGCCAGCAGCCCTAGCGCAGGGAACTATGGCTACACCTTC.

The chain joins TRBV7-2 to TRBJ1-2, with D uncertain. Germline loops: CDR1 SGHTA, CDR2 FQGNSA. There are 13 residues in the CDR3. Trimming pared 10 bases from V and 2 bases from J, leaving 14 bases between. The CDR3 reads CAIYSSGNYGYTF. The CDR3, as DNA: TGTGCCATCTACAGTTCGGGGAACTATGGCTACACCTTC.

This clonotype has more than one count but fewer than ten. The chain employs TRBV13 and TRBJ2-7; no definite D call. This CDR3 has 13 residues. From germline, CDR1 is PRHDT and CDR2 FYEKMQ (reference sequence). Trimming cost V 8 bases and J 3 bases, with 14 bases left between them. The CDR3 loop reads CASGPRADYEQYF. As DNA, the CDR3 is TGTGCCAGCGGCCCAAGGGCCGACTACGAGCAGTACTTC.

The rearrangement uses TRBV3-1 and TRBJ1-4; maybe TRBD1 (5 bases). Between the trimmed V and J ends, which lost 4 bases and 8 bases, there was a span of 14 bases. Germline CDR1 and CDR2: LGHDT and YNNKEL (reference sequence). This CDR3 has 14 amino acids. The CDR3 loop reads CASSPRGRGEKLFF. The CDR3 nucleotides read TGTGCCAGCAGCCCCCGGGGGAGAGGAGAAAAACTGTTTTTT. Combining the CDR3 with reference TRBV3-1 and TRBJ1-4 gives the whole variable domain DTAVSQTPKYLVTQMGNDKSIKCEQNLGHDTMYWYKQDSKKFLKIMFSYNNKELIINETVPNRFSPKSPDKAHLNLHINSLELGDSAVYFCASSPRGRGEKLFFGSGTQLSVL.